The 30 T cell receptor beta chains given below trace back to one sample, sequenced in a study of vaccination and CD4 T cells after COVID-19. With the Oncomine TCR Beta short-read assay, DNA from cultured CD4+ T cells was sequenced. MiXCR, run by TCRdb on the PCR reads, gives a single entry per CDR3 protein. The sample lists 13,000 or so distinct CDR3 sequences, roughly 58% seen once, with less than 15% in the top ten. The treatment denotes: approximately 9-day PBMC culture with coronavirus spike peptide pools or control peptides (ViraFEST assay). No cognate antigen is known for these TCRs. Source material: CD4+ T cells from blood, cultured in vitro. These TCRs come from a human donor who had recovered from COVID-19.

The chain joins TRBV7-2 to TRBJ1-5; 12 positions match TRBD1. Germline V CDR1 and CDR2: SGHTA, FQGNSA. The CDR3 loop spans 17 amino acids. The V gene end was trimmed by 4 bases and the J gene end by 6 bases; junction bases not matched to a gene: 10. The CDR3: CASSSAGTGGFFQPQHF. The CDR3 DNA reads TGTGCCAGCAGCTCGGCCGGGACAGGGGGCTTCTTTCAGCCCCAGCATTTT.

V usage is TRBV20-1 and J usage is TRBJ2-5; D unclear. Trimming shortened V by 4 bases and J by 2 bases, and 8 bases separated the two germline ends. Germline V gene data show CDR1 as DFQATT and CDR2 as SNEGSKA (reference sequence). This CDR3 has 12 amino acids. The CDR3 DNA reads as TGCAGTGCTATTCACGTTCAAGAGACCCAGTACTTC. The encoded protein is CSAIHVQETQYF.

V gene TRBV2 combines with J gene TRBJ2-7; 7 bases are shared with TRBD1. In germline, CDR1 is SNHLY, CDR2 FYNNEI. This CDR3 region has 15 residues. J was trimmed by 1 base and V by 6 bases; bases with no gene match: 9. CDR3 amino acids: CASRPGTEPSYEQYF. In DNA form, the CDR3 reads TGTGCCAGCAGACCCGGGACAGAGCCTTCCTACGAGCAGTACTTC.

The CDR3 DNA reads as TGTGCCAGCAGGGACGGGGTGAACAATCAGCCCCAGCATTTT. It yields the protein CASRDGVNNQPQHF. This rearrangement joins TRBV2 to TRBJ1-5; D ambiguous. CDR1 and CDR2 from the germline V gene are SNHLY and FYNNEI. V dropped 6 bases and J dropped 3 bases, with 12 bases sitting between them. The CDR3 consists of 14 residues.

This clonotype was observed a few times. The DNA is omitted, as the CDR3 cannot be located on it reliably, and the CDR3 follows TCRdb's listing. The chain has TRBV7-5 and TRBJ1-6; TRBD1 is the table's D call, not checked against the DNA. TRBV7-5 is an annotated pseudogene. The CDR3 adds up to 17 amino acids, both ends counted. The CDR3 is CISVPEVGTVGNSPLHF.

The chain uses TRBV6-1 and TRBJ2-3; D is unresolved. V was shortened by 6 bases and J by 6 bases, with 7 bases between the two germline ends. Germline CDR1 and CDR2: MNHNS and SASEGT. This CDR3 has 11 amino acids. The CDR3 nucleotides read TGTGCCAGCAGGGGGTCCGATACGCAGTATTTT. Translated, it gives CASRGSDTQYF.

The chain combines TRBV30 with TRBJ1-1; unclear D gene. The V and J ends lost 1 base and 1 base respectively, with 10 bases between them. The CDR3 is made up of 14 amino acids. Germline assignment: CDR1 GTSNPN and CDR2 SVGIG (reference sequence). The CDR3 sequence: CAWSGGQQNTEAFF. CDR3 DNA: TGTGCCTGGAGTGGTGGCCAGCAGAACACTGAAGCTTTCTTT.

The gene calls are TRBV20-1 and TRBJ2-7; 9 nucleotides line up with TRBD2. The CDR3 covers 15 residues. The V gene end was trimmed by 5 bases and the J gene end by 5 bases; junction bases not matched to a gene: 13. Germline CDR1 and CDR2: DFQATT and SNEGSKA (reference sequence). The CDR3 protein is CSAGGLAGARDEQYF. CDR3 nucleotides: TGCAGTGCTGGGGGATTAGCGGGAGCGAGGGACGAGCAGTACTTC.

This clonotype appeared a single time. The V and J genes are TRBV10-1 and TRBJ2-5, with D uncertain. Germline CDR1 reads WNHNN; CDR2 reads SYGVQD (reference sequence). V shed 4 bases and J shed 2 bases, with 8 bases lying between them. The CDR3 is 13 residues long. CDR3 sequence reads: CASSGQSQETQYF. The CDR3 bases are TGCGCCAGCAGTGGGCAGAGTCAAGAGACCCAGTACTTC.

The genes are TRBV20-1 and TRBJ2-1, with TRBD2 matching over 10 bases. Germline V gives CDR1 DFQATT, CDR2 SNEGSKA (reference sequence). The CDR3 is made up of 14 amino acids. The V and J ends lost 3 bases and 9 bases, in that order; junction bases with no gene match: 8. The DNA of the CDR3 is TGCAGTGCTAGGGCTAGCGGGAGCGGTGGTGAGCAGTTCTTC. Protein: CSARASGSGGEQFF.

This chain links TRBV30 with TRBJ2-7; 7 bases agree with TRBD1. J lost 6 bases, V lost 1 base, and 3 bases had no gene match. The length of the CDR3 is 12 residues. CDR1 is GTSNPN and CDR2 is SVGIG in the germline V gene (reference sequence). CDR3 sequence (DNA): TGTGCCTGGAGTGGACAGGGCCGCGAGCAGTACTTC. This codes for CAWSGQGREQYF.

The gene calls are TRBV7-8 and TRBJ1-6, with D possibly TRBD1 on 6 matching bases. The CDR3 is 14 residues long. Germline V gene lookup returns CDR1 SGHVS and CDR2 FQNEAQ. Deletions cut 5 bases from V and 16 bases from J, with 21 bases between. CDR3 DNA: TGTGCCAGCAGCCAAAGGGACAATTTTTCTGGGCTCCACTTT. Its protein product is CASSQRDNFSGLHF.

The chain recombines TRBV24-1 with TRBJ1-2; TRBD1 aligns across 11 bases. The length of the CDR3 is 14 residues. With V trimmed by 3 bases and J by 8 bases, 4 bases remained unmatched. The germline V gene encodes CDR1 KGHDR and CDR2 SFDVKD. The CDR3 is CATSDGDRGSGYTF. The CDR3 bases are TGTGCCACCAGTGATGGGGACAGGGGGAGCGGCTACACCTTC.

Here the CDR3 DNA reads TGTGCCAGCAGCTTAGGGGGGAAGAACACTGAAGCTTTCTTT. Encoded protein: CASSLGGKNTEAFF. The V call is TRBV11-3, the J call TRBJ1-1; D perhaps matches TRBD1 (5 bases). From germline, CDR1 is SGHNT and CDR2 YENEEA. V was trimmed by 1 base and J by 1 base, leaving 7 bases between them. There are 14 residues in the CDR3.

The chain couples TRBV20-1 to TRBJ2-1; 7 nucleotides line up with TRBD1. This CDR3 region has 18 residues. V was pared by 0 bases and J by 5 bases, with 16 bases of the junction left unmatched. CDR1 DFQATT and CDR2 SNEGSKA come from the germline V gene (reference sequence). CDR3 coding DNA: TGCAGTGCTAGAGATACGCGAAGAAGACCGGGACAGCACAATGAGCAGTTCTTC. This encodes CSARDTRRRPGQHNEQFF.

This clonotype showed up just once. Here the CDR3 reads CASSYSGFYGYTF. In nucleotides, the CDR3 is TGTGCCAGCAGTTACTCGGGGTTCTATGGCTACACCTTC. The V call is TRBV6-2 or TRBV6-3, the J call TRBJ1-2; D not certain. CDR3 size: 13 residues. Trimming shortened V by 0 bases and J by 4 bases, and 6 bases separated the two germline ends. Germline loops: CDR1 MNHEY, CDR2 SVGEGT.

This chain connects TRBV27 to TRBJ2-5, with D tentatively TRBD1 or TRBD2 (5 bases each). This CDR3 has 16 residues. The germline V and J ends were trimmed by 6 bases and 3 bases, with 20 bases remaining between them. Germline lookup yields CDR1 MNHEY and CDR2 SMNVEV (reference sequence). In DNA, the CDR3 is TGTGCCAGCAGAGAATGGGGGACCCCGTTTAAAGAGACCCAGTACTTC. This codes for CASREWGTPFKETQYF.

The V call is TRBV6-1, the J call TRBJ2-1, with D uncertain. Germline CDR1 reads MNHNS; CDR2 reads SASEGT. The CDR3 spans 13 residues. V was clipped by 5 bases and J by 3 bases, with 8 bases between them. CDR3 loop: CASSQDGYNEQFF. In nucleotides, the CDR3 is TGTGCCAGCAGTCAGGACGGCTACAATGAGCAGTTCTTC.

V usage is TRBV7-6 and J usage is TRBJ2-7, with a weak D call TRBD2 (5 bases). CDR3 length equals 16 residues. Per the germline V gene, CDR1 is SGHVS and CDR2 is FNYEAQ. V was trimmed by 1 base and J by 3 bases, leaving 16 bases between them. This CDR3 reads CASSLGFRGYDYEQYF. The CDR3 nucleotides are TGTGCCAGCAGCTTAGGGTTCAGAGGGTACGACTACGAGCAGTACTTC. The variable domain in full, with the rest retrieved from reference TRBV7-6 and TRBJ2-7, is GAGVSQSPRYKVTKRGQDVALRCDPISGHVSLYWYRQALGQGPEFLTYFNYEAQQDKSGLPNDRFSAERPEGSISTLTIQRTEQRDSAMYRCASSLGFRGYDYEQYFGPGTRLTVT.

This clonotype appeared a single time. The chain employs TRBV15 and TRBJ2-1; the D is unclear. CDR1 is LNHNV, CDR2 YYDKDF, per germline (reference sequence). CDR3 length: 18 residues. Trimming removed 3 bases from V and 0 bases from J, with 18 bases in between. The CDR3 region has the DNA TGTGCCACCAGCAGGGGTGTCGGTGCGGTGAGCTCCTACAATGAGCAGTTCTTC. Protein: CATSRGVGAVSSYNEQFF.

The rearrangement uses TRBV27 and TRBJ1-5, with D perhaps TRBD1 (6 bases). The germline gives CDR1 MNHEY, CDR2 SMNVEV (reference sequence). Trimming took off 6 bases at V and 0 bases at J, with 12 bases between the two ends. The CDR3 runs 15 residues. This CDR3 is CASRPGQVSNQPQHF. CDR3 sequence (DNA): TGTGCCAGCAGACCGGGACAAGTTAGCAATCAGCCCCAGCATTTT.

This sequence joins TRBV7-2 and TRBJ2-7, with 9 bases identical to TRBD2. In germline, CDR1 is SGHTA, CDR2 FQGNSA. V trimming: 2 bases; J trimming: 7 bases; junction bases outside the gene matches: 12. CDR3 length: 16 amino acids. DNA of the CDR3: TGTGCCAGCAGCTTAAGGCGGGAGGGCCGGCCGAAAGAGCAGTACTTC. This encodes CASSLRREGRPKEQYF.

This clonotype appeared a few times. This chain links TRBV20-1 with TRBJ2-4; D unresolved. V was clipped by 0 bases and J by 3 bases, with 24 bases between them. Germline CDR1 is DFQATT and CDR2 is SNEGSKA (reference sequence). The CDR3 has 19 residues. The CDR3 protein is CSARESAAIVGLGKNIQYF. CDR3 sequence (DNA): TGCAGTGCTAGAGAATCGGCAGCAATAGTCGGTTTGGGCAAAAACATTCAGTACTTC.

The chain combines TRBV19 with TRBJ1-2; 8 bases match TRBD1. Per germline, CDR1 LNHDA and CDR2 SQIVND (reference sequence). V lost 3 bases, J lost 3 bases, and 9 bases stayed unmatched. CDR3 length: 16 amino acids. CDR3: CASSIRTGRRDYGYTF. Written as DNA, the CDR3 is TGTGCCAGTAGTATTCGGACAGGGAGAAGGGACTATGGCTACACCTTC.

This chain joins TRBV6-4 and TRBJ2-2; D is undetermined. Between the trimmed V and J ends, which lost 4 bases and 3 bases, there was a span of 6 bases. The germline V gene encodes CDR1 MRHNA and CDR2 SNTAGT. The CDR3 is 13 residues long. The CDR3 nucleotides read TGTGCCAGCAGTGTACGCGACACCGGGGAGCTGTTTTTT. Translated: CASSVRDTGELFF.

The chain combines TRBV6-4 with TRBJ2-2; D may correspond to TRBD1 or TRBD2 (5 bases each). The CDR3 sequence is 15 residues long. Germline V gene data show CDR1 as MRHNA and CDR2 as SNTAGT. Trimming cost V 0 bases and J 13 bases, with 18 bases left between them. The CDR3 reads CASSDSTVGSGRLFF. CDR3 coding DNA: TGTGCCAGCAGTGACTCGACAGTCGGCTCTGGGAGGCTGTTTTTT.

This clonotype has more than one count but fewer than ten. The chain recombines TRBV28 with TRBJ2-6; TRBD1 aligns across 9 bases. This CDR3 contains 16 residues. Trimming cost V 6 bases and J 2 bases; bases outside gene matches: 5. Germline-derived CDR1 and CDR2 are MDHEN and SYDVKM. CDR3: CASSHRTGAGANVLTF. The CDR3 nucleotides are TGTGCCAGCAGCCATCGGACAGGGGCTGGGGCCAACGTCCTGACTTTC. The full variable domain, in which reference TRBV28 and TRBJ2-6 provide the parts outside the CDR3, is DVKVTQSSRYLVKRTGEKVFLECVQDMDHENMFWYRQDPGLGLRLIYFSYDVKMKEKGDIPEGYSVSREKKERFSLILESASTNQTSMYLCASSHRTGAGANVLTFGAGSRLTVL.

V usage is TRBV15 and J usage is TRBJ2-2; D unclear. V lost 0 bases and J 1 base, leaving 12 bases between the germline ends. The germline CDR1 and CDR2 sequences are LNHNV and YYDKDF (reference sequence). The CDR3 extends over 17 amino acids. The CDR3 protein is CATSRDLVGRNTGELFF. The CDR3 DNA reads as TGTGCCACCAGCAGAGATCTTGTGGGAAGGAACACCGGGGAGCTGTTTTTT.

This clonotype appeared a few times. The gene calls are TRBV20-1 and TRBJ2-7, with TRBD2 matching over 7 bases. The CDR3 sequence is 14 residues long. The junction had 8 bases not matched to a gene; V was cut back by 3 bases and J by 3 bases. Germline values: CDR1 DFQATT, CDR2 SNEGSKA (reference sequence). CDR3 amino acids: CSARRGYNVYEQYF. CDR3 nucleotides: TGCAGTGCTAGGCGGGGGTACAACGTCTACGAGCAGTACTTC.

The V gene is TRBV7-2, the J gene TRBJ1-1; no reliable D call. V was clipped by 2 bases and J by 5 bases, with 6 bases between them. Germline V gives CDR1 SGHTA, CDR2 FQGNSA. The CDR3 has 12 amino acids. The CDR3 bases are TGTGCCAGCAGCTTAACACTAACTGAAGCTTTCTTT. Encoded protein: CASSLTLTEAFF.